The clone carrying this TCR beta chain has a count of ten or more. Germline V gene sequence: CDR1 KGHDR, CDR2 SFDVKD. The V and J ends lost 4 bases and 4 bases, in that order; junction bases with no gene match: 8. The CDR3 totals 15 residues. Researchers amplified the TCR beta CDR3 regions from RNA transcripts. HTBI primers drove first-round RT-PCR of the TCR CDR3. TCRdb re-called the multiplex PCR reads through MiXCR, storing one row per CDR3 protein. The sample contains some 460,000 distinct CDR3 sequences, around 16% of which appear only once. The data derive from a study of T cells in Graves' hyperthyroidism and ophthalmopathy.

The rearrangement uses TRBV24-1 and TRBJ1-2; 7 bases fit TRBD1. Sequencing was performed on blood. The receptor was isolated from a woman younger than 35 with Graves' hyperthyroidism. CDR3 sequence: CATSDPGQTFYGYTF. In DNA, the CDR3 is TGTGCCACCAGTGACCCGGGACAGACCTTCTATGGCTACACCTTC.